The 4 T cell receptor beta chains listed next were all sequenced from one sample in a study of radiotherapy plus CTLA-4 blockade in lung cancer. Method: immunoSEQ multiplex PCR; TCRdb's copy keeps in-frame clones and lacks some. The sample holds tens of thousands of clones, 84% seen once. Sequencing was performed on peripheral blood, taken from a patient treated with radiotherapy plus ipilimumab. Receptors were obtained from a human donor with non-small cell lung cancer who had stable disease on radiotherapy plus ipilimumab.

The chain has TRBV9 and TRBJ2-2; weak D call: TRBD2 (5 bases). CDR1 SGDLS and CDR2 YYNGEE come from the germline V gene. With 0 bases removed from V and 5 bases from J, the gap between germline ends came to 8 bases. CDR3 size: 14 residues. The CDR3 is CASSVGERTGELFF. DNA of the CDR3: TGTGCCAGCAGCGTAGGGGAGAGGACCGGGGAGCTGTTTTTT.

CDR3 bases: TGTGCCAGCTCACAGGACAGAGGGACTAATGAAAAACTGTTTTTT. Translation: CASSQDRGTNEKLFF. The chain carries TRBV18 and TRBJ1-4; the D gene is possibly TRBD1 (6 bases). Trimming stripped 4 bases from V and 2 bases from J, with 11 bases between. The CDR3 runs 15 residues. Germline values: CDR1 KGHSH, CDR2 LQKENI.

The chain recombines TRBV19 with TRBJ2-5, with TRBD2 matching over 7 bases. The CDR3 has 16 residues. V trimming: 3 bases; J trimming: 5 bases; junction bases outside the gene matches: 12. Germline values: CDR1 LNHDA, CDR2 SQIVND (reference sequence). The CDR3 DNA is TGTGCCAGTAGTATTGGGGTAGGAGCGGGACGGGAGACCCAGTACTTC. Amino acid sequence: CASSIGVGAGRETQYF.

This sequence joins TRBV7-8 and TRBJ1-1, with a weak D call TRBD1 (6 bases). Trimming removed 0 bases at V and 1 base at J, with 9 bases between. The germline V gene encodes CDR1 SGHVS and CDR2 FQNEAQ. CDR3 length: 15 amino acids. The CDR3 bases are TGTGCCAGCAGCTTAGCGCCGGGACAGAACACTGAAGCTTTCTTT. It yields the protein CASSLAPGQNTEAFF. Complete variable domain (other parts from reference TRBV7-8 and TRBJ1-1): GAGVSQSPRYKVAKRGQDVALRCDPISGHVSLFWYQQALGQGPEFLTYFQNEAQLDKSGLPSDRFFAERPEGSVSTLKIQRTQQEDSAVYLCASSLAPGQNTEAFFGQGTRLTVV.